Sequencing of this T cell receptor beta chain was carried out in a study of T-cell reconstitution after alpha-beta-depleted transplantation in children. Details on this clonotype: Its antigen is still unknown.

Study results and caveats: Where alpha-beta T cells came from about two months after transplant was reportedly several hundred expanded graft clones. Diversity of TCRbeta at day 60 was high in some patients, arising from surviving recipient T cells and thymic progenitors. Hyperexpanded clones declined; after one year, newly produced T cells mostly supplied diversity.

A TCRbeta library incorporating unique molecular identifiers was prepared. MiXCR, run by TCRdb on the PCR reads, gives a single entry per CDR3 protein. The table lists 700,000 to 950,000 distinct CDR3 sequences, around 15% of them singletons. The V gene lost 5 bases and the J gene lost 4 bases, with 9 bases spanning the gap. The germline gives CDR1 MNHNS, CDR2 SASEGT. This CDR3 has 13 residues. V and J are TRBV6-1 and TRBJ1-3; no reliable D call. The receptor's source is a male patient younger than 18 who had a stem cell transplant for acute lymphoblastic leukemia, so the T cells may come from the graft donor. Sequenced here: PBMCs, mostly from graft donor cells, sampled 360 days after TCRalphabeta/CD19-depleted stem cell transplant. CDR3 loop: CASSTTRGNTIYF. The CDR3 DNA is TGTGCCAGCAGTACAACACGGGGAAACACCATATATTTT.